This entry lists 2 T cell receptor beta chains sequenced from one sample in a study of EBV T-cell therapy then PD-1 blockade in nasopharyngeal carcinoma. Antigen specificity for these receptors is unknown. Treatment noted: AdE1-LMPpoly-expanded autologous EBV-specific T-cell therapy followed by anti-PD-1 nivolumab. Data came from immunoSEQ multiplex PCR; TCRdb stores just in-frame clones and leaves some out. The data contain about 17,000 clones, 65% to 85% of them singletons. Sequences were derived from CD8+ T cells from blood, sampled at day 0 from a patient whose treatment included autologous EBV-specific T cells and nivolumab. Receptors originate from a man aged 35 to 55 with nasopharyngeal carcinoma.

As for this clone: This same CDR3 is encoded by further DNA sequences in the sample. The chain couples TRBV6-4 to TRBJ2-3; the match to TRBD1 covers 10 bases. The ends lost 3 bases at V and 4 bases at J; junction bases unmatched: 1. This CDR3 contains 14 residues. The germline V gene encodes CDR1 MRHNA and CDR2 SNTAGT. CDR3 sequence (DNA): TGTGCCAGCAGTGAAGGACAGGGGGCAGATACGCAGTATTTT. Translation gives CASSEGQGADTQYF.

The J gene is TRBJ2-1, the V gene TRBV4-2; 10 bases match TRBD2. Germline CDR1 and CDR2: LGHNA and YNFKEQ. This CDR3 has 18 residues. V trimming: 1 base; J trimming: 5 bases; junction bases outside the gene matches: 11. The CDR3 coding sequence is TGTGCCAGCAGCCAAGGCCACTCTCTAGCGGGGGTTGACAATGAGCAGTTCTTC. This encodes CASSQGHSLAGVDNEQFF.